This entry lists 17 T cell receptor beta chains sequenced from one sample in a study of Graves' ophthalmopathy and Graves' hyperthyroidism. Amplified TCR beta CDR3 regions were obtained using RNA transcripts as template. The library came from an HTBI-primed first-round RT-PCR and a second-round multiplex PCR. TCRdb reprocessed the multiplex PCR reads via MiXCR and lists one record per CDR3 protein. The data contain 400,000 or so distinct CDR3 sequences, about 18% of them singletons. Sequenced material: peripheral blood. The receptors here all came from an adult woman with stable Graves' hyperthyroidism.

The V and J genes are TRBV12-3 or TRBV12-4 and TRBJ1-3, with D unresolved. Trimming took off 6 bases at V and 4 bases at J, with 13 bases between the two ends. This CDR3 comprises 14 residues. Here the CDR3 DNA reads TGTGCCAGCAGCTTGCTTTCGGGCGGAAACACCATATATTTT. It translates to CASSLLSGGNTIYF.

The chain combines TRBV12-3 or TRBV12-4 with TRBJ2-5; D is perhaps TRBD2 (7 bases). There are 17 residues in the CDR3. V shed 1 base and J shed 5 bases, with 20 bases lying between them. This CDR3 reads CASSLGVMRGGRETQYF. The CDR3 DNA reads TGTGCCAGCAGTTTAGGAGTTATGAGGGGGGGCCGGGAGACCCAGTACTTC.

In this sample, this clonotype turned up many times. Sequence at one end of the junction differs from germline and may be a read error. The chain has TRBV13 and TRBJ2-4, with D perhaps assigned TRBD1 or TRBD2 (5 bases each). Germline V gene data show CDR1 as PRHDT and CDR2 as FYEKMQ (reference sequence). The CDR3 contains 12 residues. The CDR3 bases are TGTGCCAGCAGCTTAGCCGGGACCCCCAAGTTCTTC. This gives the protein CASSLAGTPKFF.

Of note for this clonotype: This may be a read error, as it is one base from a much larger clone. The chain has TRBV28 and TRBJ2-7; a weak D match, TRBD1 (6 bases). The germline V gene has CDR1 MDHEN and CDR2 SYDVKM. V dropped 3 bases and J dropped 5 bases, with 17 bases sitting between them. CDR3 length: 15 residues. CDR3 bases: TGTGCCAGCAGTTTTTGGGTCAGGGGCCGGAACGAGCAGTACTTC. Translation gives CASSFWVRGRNEQYF. Filled out from reference TRBV28 and TRBJ2-7, the complete variable domain reads DVKVTQSSRYLVKRTGEKVFLECVQDMDHENMFWYRQDPGLGLRLIYFSYDVKMKEKGDIPEGYSVSREKKERFSLILESASTNQTSMYLCASSFWVRGRNEQYFGPGTRLTVT.

In its sample, this clonotype was seen many times. This chain uses TRBV11-2 with TRBJ2-7; TRBD2 matches 9 bases. This CDR3 has 14 residues. Germline-derived CDR1 and CDR2 are SGHAT and FQNNGV. With V trimmed by 5 bases and J by 5 bases, 7 bases remained unmatched. Written as DNA, the CDR3 is TGTGCCAGCAGCCAAGCGGGAGGTTCCAACGAGCAGTACTTC. Its protein product is CASSQAGGSNEQYF.

This clonotype was recorded many times. CDR3 region: CASRDSGFNYGYTF. The CDR3 DNA reads as TGTGCCAGCAGGGACAGCGGTTTTAACTATGGCTACACCTTC. The gene calls are TRBV12-3 or TRBV12-4 and TRBJ1-2, with D perhaps TRBD1 (6 bases). The CDR3 runs 14 residues. The germline V and J ends were trimmed by 6 bases and 1 base, with 12 bases remaining between them.

This clonotype was seen at least ten times. The V gene is TRBV11-2, the J gene TRBJ2-7, with 7 bases identical to TRBD2. The ends lost 4 bases at V and 10 bases at J; junction bases unmatched: 16. CDR1 is SGHAT, CDR2 FQNNGV, per germline. The CDR3 has 15 amino acids. The CDR3 sequence: CASSSLGEGGPIQYF. The CDR3 DNA is TGTGCCAGCAGCTCCCTGGGGGAGGGTGGCCCCATCCAGTACTTC.

This clonotype was recorded many times. CDR3 nucleotide sequence: TGTGCCAGTACTTTGGCAGGGCCGAACACTGAAGCTTTCTTT. This gives the protein CASTLAGPNTEAFF. This chain uses TRBV19 with TRBJ1-1; tentatively, D is TRBD1 (5 bases). The V gene lost 7 bases and the J gene lost 1 base, with 13 bases spanning the gap. This CDR3 is 14 amino acids long. Germline CDR1 LNHDA, CDR2 SQIVND (reference sequence).

The chain employs TRBV11-3 and TRBJ2-7; 9 nucleotides match TRBD1. The germline V gene encodes CDR1 SGHNT and CDR2 YENEEA. The CDR3 is made up of 15 amino acids. V was clipped by 6 bases and J by 4 bases; unmatched bases: 10. The CDR3 sequence is CASSYSMGQGYEQYF. The CDR3 bases are TGTGCCAGCAGTTACTCGATGGGACAGGGATACGAGCAGTACTTC.

The V and J genes are TRBV6-2 or TRBV6-3 and TRBJ2-7; 9 bases map to TRBD2. V gave up 8 bases and J gave up 0 bases; unmatched junction bases: 2. Germline lookup yields CDR1 MNHEY and CDR2 SVGEGT. The CDR3 extends over 13 amino acids. The CDR3 loop is CASVTSGSYEQYF. Here the CDR3 DNA reads TGTGCCAGCGTGACTAGCGGCTCCTACGAGCAGTACTTC.

V gene TRBV6-5 combines with J gene TRBJ2-5; 7 nucleotides align to TRBD2. The J segment lost 5 bases and the V segment lost 6 bases, leaving 15 bases of the junction unmatched. CDR1 and CDR2 from the germline V gene are MNHEY and SVGAGI. CDR3 length equals 16 residues. CDR3 DNA sequence: TGTGCCAGCAGCTATCATCAGCGGGGTCGAGAGGAGACCCAGTACTTC. It encodes CASSYHQRGREETQYF.

J is TRBJ2-6 and V is TRBV30; D is unresolved. The CDR3 runs 18 residues. Trimming stripped 2 bases from V and 0 bases from J, with 17 bases between. Germline CDR1 GTSNPN, CDR2 SVGIG (reference sequence). CDR3 in amino acids: CAWSYMGILDSGANVLTF. CDR3 DNA: TGTGCCTGGAGTTATATGGGAATACTCGACTCTGGGGCCAACGTCCTGACTTTC. The variable domain in full, with the rest retrieved from reference TRBV30 and TRBJ2-6, is SQTIHQWPATLVQPVGSPLSLECTVEGTSNPNLYWYRQAAGRGLQLLFYSVGIGQISSEVPQNLSASRPQDRQFILSSKKLLLSDSGFYLCAWSYMGILDSGANVLTFGAGSRLTVL.

This clonotype was counted at least ten times. The chain recombines TRBV11-1 with TRBJ1-1, with TRBD1 matching over 9 bases. The trim removed 5 bases at V and 1 base at J, leaving 5 bases unmatched. The CDR3 has 15 residues. CDR1 and CDR2 (germline): SGHAT, FQDESV (reference sequence). CDR3 in DNA: TGTGCCAGCAGCCCTAAGGGACAGGGGAACACTGAAGCTTTCTTT. Its translation is CASSPKGQGNTEAFF. Together with reference TRBV11-1 and TRBJ1-1, the CDR3 gives the full variable domain: EAEVAQSPRYKITEKSQAVAFWCDPISGHATLYWYRQILGQGPELLVQFQDESVVDDSQLPKDRFSAERLKGVDSTLKIQPAELGDSAMYLCASSPKGQGNTEAFFGQGTRLTVV.

This clonotype was picked up many times. This chain uses TRBV7-9 with TRBJ1-5; no firm D call. This CDR3 has 13 amino acids. Germline V lookup: CDR1 SEHNR, CDR2 FQNEAQ (reference sequence). Trimming removed 5 bases at V and 5 bases at J, with 10 bases between. The CDR3 region is CASSLSFDQPQHF. The CDR3 DNA is TGTGCCAGCAGCCTATCATTTGATCAGCCCCAGCATTTT.

This clonotype has ten or more counts. The rearrangement uses TRBV30 and TRBJ1-2; 7 nucleotides align to TRBD1. The CDR3 sequence is 13 residues long. Germline V gene sequence: CDR1 GTSNPN, CDR2 SVGIG (reference sequence). V dropped 5 bases and J dropped 5; count of bases not matched to a gene: 8. The CDR3 sequence: CAWGTGEYYGYTF. In DNA form, the CDR3 reads TGTGCCTGGGGTACAGGGGAGTATTATGGCTACACCTTC.

This clonotype was picked up many times. V and J are TRBV5-1 and TRBJ2-7, with D perhaps TRBD2 (6 bases). V shed 5 bases and J shed 4 bases, with 13 bases lying between them. The germline V gene has CDR1 SGHRS and CDR2 YFSETQ. The CDR3 is 13 amino acids. CDR3 protein: CASSPASAYEQYF. The DNA of the CDR3 is TGCGCCAGCAGTCCTGCTAGCGCGTACGAGCAGTACTTC.

This clonotype was counted many times. V and J are TRBV5-1 and TRBJ1-3; the D is unclear. CDR1 and CDR2 from the germline V gene are SGHRS and YFSETQ. Trimming removed 4 bases at V and 3 bases at J, with 14 bases between. This CDR3 has 15 residues. The DNA of the CDR3 is TGCGCCAGCAGCGACGGACGGAGAATTGGAAACACCATATATTTT. This translates into CASSDGRRIGNTIYF.